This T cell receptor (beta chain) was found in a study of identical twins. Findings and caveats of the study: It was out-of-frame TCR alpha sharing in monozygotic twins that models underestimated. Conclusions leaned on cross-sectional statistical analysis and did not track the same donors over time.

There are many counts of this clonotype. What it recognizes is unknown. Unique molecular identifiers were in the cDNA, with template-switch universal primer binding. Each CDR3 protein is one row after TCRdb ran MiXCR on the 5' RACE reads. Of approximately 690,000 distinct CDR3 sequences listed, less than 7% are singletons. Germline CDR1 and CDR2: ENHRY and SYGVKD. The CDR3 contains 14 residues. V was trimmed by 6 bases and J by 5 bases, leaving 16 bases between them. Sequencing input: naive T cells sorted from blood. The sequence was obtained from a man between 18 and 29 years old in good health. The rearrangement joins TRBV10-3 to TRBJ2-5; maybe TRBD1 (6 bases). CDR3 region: CAISRDRFGETQYF. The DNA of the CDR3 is TGTGCCATCAGCAGAGACAGGTTTGGGGAGACCCAGTACTTC.